This entry is about one T cell receptor (beta chain). Its antigen remains unidentified. These data originate in a study of T cell repertoires in cytomegalovirus infection. In the study overall: In public TCR beta signatures, there were indications of both CMV infection and matching HLA type.

V was clipped by 2 bases and J by 0 bases; unmatched bases: 11. Looked up from germline, CDR1 is SGHVS and CDR2 is FNYEAQ. The CDR3 consists of 19 residues. Whole-study results and caveats: HLA-C-restricted TCR beta clonotypes specific for CMV led the ex vivo response.

Via MiXCR, TCRdb re-called the reads, giving one row per CDR3 protein. The sample lists about 770,000 distinct CDR3 sequences; approximately 32% were seen once. This sample comprised cultured CD8+ T cells from PBMCs, obtained from culture after CMV antigen stimulation. The sequence derives from a human donor in good health (CMV status not recorded). Some clones in this sample may be carry-over from other donors' samples. This chain uses TRBV7-6 with TRBJ2-3; 10 bases map to TRBD2. CDR3 DNA sequence: TGTGCCAGCAGCTTAAAGGGGTCTAGCGGGGGTGGAAGCACAGATACGCAGTATTTT. It encodes CASSLKGSSGGGSTDTQYF.